The present TCR beta chain was sequenced within a study of identical twins (dated by TCRdb to 2016 to 2017). Notes on the research overall: The study deep-sequenced TCR alpha and beta repertoires from monozygotic twins, unrelated adults of various ages and cord blood to test whether fetal clonotypes persist. To rule out contamination, replicate twin experiments were performed at different times with different library preparation protocols. Beyond this particular receptor, the publication reports: Because the same donors could not be followed over many years, conclusions were based on cross-sectional statistical analysis. In monozygotic twins, out-of-frame TCR alpha sharing was systematically underestimated by recombination models, although the models agreed with sharing between unrelated individuals. Abundant cord blood beta clonotypes carried fewer insertions; young adult naive repertoires showed a weaker similar trend, while memory repertoires showed none. Compared with coincidental sharing between unrelated individuals, an excess of low generation-probability sequences was observed among out-of-frame TCR alpha sequences shared between twins. The excess sharing between twins in beta out-of-frame sequences was weaker because fewer shared sequences reduced the signal-to-noise ratio. Zero-insertion analyses could be partly confounded by invariant T cells such as MAIT and iNKT, although diverse VJ usage argued against such confounding for most clonotypes.

All donors were healthy Caucasians. The researchers also sequenced three unrelated adults who were not twins: a male aged 18 to 29, a male aged 50 to 59, and a female aged 50 to 59. Miltenyi CD45RO+ enrichment and human naive T-cell isolation kits were used to isolate memory (CD45RO+) and naive T cells from PBMC. The library was made by 5' RACE. TCRdb records Illumina HiSeq 2000 as the sequencer. A universal primer binding site was added through template switching, and the final cDNA carried a unique molecular identifier so that TCR cDNA molecules could be counted accurately. Specific primers in the conserved constant-segment region were used to synthesize first-strand cDNA for the TCR alpha and beta chains. To control for contamination, every cDNA library was double barcoded, receiving both a SMART-Mk sample barcode and Illumina barcodes. Two successive PCR steps introduced TruSeq adapter sequences along with Illumina sample barcodes. The TCR alpha and beta cDNA libraries were sequenced on the Illumina HiSeq platform using custom primers. The study's own analysis went as follows. Raw reads were processed with MiGEC to extract unique molecular identifiers, and MiXCR was used to determine CDR3 positions. Recombination models were inferred per individual with the repgenHMM and IGoR tools using an EM algorithm. Shared clonotype analysis was performed with the tcR package in R, normalizing sharing by the product of cloneset sizes. Out-of-frame nonproductive sequences were analyzed to study raw recombination free of thymic and clonal selection effects. Using fastp at Q25 and MiXCR, TCRdb reprocessed the public reads and kept productive beta chains. Rows matching on CDR3 protein sequence are summarized as one entry with the most common DNA and genes. TCRdb's processing, not the authors', yielded these V and J calls. Recorded for this sample are about 690,000 distinct CDR3 sequences; 5.5% to 6.5% of them occurred a single time. The ten largest clonotypes hold 1.5% to 2% of the sample.

In the germline V gene, CDR1 corresponds to LGHNT and CDR2 to FRNRAP. The CDR3 spans 14 residues, from the cysteine through the phenylalanine. Kept here is only the CDR3 DNA, which spans 42 bases and is read in frame from base 1. V has 9 bases trimmed and J has 2 bases trimmed; junction bases matching no gene number 8. There are a few counts of this clonotype. Its target antigen remains unknown. No base-level quality is on record; no much larger clone is a single base apart. The clonotype was recovered from a young man in good health. Here the chain combines TRBV12-5 and TRBJ2-5; 8 bases in the junction line up with TRBD1. Sequencing input: naive T cells sorted from blood. In light of the paper, this sample's cell subset or site label describes: cells isolated with a human naive T-cell isolation kit. The DNA reads TGTGCTAGCCAAATTGGGGACAGGCAAGAGACCCAGTACTTC. Translation gives CASQIGDRQETQYF.